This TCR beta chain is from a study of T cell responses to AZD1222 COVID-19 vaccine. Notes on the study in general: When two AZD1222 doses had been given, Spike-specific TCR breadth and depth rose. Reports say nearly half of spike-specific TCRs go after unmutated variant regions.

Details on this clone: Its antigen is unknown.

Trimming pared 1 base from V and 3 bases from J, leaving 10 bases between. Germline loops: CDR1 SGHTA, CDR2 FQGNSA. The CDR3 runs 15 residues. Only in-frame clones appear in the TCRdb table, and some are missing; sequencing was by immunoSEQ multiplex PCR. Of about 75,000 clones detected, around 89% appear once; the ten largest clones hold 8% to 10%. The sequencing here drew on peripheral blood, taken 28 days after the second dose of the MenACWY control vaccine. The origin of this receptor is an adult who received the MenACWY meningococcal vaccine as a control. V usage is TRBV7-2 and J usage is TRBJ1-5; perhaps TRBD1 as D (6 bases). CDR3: CASSLEGGFNQPQHF. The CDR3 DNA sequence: TGTGCCAGCAGCTTAGAGGGGGGATTCAATCAGCCCCAGCATTTT.